This T cell receptor beta chain was documented in a study of blood T cell repertoires in COVID-19. Across the whole study: From the United States, Italy and Spain came samples of acute and convalescent COVID-19. PBMCs, B-cell-depleted T cells, or T cells were the source of the cDNA or gDNA that made up the material.

Authors' processing steps: Estimation of nucleated cell counts relied on the amplification of reference gene primers. The data were produced by immunoSEQ multiplex PCR, yet TCRdb's version contains in-frame clones alone and is incomplete. That table is the source of V, J and clone size, and D and trimming were worked out from the DNA. In the table there are about 210,000 clones, approximately 91% of which are singletons. V lost 3 bases and J 11 bases, leaving 21 bases between the germline ends. CDR1 and CDR2 from the germline V gene are KGHDR and SFDVKD. CDR3 length: 15 residues. This chain links TRBV24-1 with TRBJ1-1; D is perhaps TRBD1 (5 bases). The TCR originated in a woman aged 40 to 50 with acute or convalescent COVID-19. Sequencing used peripheral blood. The CDR3 loop is CATSDEMGGVEGAFF. The CDR3, as DNA: TGTGCCACCAGTGATGAAATGGGGGGAGTTGAGGGTGCTTTCTTT.